The entry below gives a single TCR beta chain sequence along with its context. These data belong to a study of control samples from healthy donors and cancer patients. Data came from immunoSEQ multiplex PCR; TCRdb stores just in-frame clones and leaves some out. The sample has under 55,000 clones; 80% to 95% are singletons. CDR1 and CDR2 (germline): MDHEN, SYDVKM. V was shortened by 6 bases and J by 0 bases, with 18 bases between the two germline ends. This CDR3 region has 18 residues. This rearrangement joins TRBV28 to TRBJ2-6, with a weak D call TRBD2 (6 bases). The sequencing input was PBMCs. The receptor was derived from a woman aged 40 to 50 with head and neck cancer. CDR3 sequence: CASRPALTSLSGANVLTF. The CDR3 region has the DNA TGTGCCAGCAGGCCGGCTCTAACTAGCCTCTCTGGGGCCAACGTCCTGACTTTC.